One sample yielded the 5 T cell receptor beta chains listed below, sequenced in a study of HIV-infected patients and healthy controls. The repertoire came from unfractionated whole blood and reflected all unsorted peripheral T cells. Alpha and beta constant-region primers primed reverse transcription of 500 to 550 ng RNA. Using multiplexing indices, alpha and beta chain libraries were generated apart by chain-specific third strand synthesis. Using its own MiXCR run on the 5' RACE reads, TCRdb lists one record per CDR3 protein. The data contain over 15,000 distinct CDR3 sequences, around 5% of them singletons. Input material: blood. Source of these receptors: an adult in good health.

This clonotype was counted between two and nine times. In this CDR3 the conserved last residue, phenylalanine or tryptophan, is missing, so a read error is likely. The limits of the CDR3 on the DNA are not certain, so only TCRdb's listed CDR3 is given. The rearrangement uses TRBV12-3 or TRBV12-4 and TRBJ2-7; the listed D gene, TRBD2, was not tested against the DNA. The CDR3 region is 12 residues in length, termini included. CDR3 residues: CASSSSPQAPRL.

This clonotype showed up many times. The V and J genes are TRBV28 and TRBJ1-5; 8 bases map to TRBD1. This CDR3 is 13 amino acids long. Per germline, CDR1 MDHEN and CDR2 SYDVKM. J was trimmed by 5 bases and V by 4 bases; bases with no gene match: 1. The CDR3 protein is CASSSQGDQPQHF. The CDR3 nucleotides read TGTGCCAGCAGTTCACAGGGGGATCAGCCCCAGCATTTT.

Many counts were recorded for this clonotype. The chain couples TRBV14 to TRBJ2-3, with D tentatively TRBD1 (6 bases). The CDR3 consists of 18 residues. From germline, CDR1 is SGHDN and CDR2 FVKESK. Trimming removed 1 base at V and 0 bases at J, with 17 bases between. As DNA, the CDR3 is TGTGCCAGCAGCCAAGGGACAGTCCGAAACCCTAGCACAGATACGCAGTATTTT. This encodes CASSQGTVRNPSTDTQYF.

The chain uses TRBV12-5 and TRBJ1-5; D is uncertain. V was clipped by 2 bases and J by 1 base, with 15 bases between them. Germline CDR1 reads LGHNT; CDR2 reads FRNRAP. The CDR3 runs to 17 residues. In DNA, the CDR3 is TGTGCTAGTGGTTTGTTGGAGGGTATCGAGAGCAATCAGCCCCAGCATTTT. Protein: CASGLLEGIESNQPQHF.

This clonotype was counted many times. The genes are TRBV7-9 and TRBJ2-7; maybe TRBD1 (5 bases). Germline V gene lookup returns CDR1 SEHNR and CDR2 FQNEAQ (reference sequence). The CDR3 is 15 amino acids. Between the trimmed V and J ends, which lost 5 bases and 0 bases, there was a span of 14 bases. The CDR3 sequence is CASSPPDRPSYEQYF. DNA for the CDR3: TGTGCCAGCAGCCCACCCGACAGACCCTCCTACGAGCAGTACTTC.